A selection of T cell receptor beta chains follows, all from one sample in a study of identical twins. TCRdb analysed the 5' RACE reads with MiXCR anew, one entry per CDR3 protein. The table shows 400,000 to 550,000 distinct CDR3 sequences, with approximately 24% occurring only once. These same records also appear under a second study, on T cells expressing NK-cell markers.

What was sequenced was CD4+ T cells sorted from blood. The receptors shown here come from a woman between 18 and 29 years old in good health. Each CDR3 is given with its conserved first and last residue. Each record gives: CDR3 length, J gene, D gene, clone size, V gene, CDR3 protein, CDR3 DNA. The D gene is left open where the match is weak. Some rows have no size entry. The others give once, few or many, or a class for an expanded clone.

CDR3 length: 15; J gene: TRBJ2-1; D gene: TRBD1; clone size: .; V gene: TRBV7-9; CDR3 protein: CASSLTGQGNSKTFF; CDR3 DNA: TGTGCCAGCAGCTTAACGGGACAGGGTAATTCTAAGACGTTCTTC
CDR3 length: 15; J gene: TRBJ1-6; D gene: .; clone size: .; V gene: TRBV7-2; CDR3 protein: CASSLSRIGNSPLHF; CDR3 DNA: TGTGCCAGCAGCTTATCCAGGATAGGTAACTCACCCCTCCACTTT
CDR3 length: 14; J gene: TRBJ2-5; D gene: .; clone size: .; V gene: TRBV3-1; CDR3 protein: CASSQVSNRETQYF; CDR3 DNA: TGTGCCAGCAGCCAAGTTAGTAATCGAGAGACCCAGTACTTC
CDR3 length: 16; J gene: TRBJ2-5; D gene: .; clone size: .; V gene: TRBV5-1; CDR3 protein: CASSLGPGRRIETQYF; CDR3 DNA: TGCGCCAGCAGCTTGGGGCCAGGGAGGAGGATTGAGACCCAGTACTTC
CDR3 length: 13; J gene: TRBJ2-1; D gene: TRBD1; clone size: .; V gene: TRBV11-1; CDR3 protein: CASSHRDSLVQFF; CDR3 DNA: TGTGCCAGCAGCCACCGGGACAGTCTAGTGCAGTTCTTC
CDR3 length: 13; J gene: TRBJ1-2; D gene: .; clone size: .; V gene: TRBV12-3/TRBV12-4; CDR3 protein: CASSQTDNYGYTF; CDR3 DNA: TGTGCCAGCAGCCAGACAGATAACTATGGCTACACCTTC
CDR3 length: 14; J gene: TRBJ2-7; D gene: TRBD2; clone size: .; V gene: TRBV5-1; CDR3 protein: CASTLGGRADEQYF; CDR3 DNA: TGCGCCAGCACCCTAGGCGGGAGGGCCGACGAGCAGTACTTC
CDR3 length: 15; J gene: TRBJ2-2; D gene: .; clone size: .; V gene: TRBV5-4; CDR3 protein: CASSLDRDGTGELFF; CDR3 DNA: TGTGCCAGCAGCTTGGACAGGGATGGCACCGGGGAGCTGTTTTTT
CDR3 length: 19; J gene: TRBJ1-5; D gene: .; clone size: .; V gene: TRBV3-1; CDR3 protein: CACSLMGRGVLNSNQPQHF; CDR3 DNA: TGTGCCTGCAGTTTAATGGGCAGGGGCGTGCTTAATAGCAATCAGCCCCAGCATTTT
CDR3 length: 15; J gene: TRBJ2-3; D gene: TRBD1; clone size: .; V gene: TRBV20-1; CDR3 protein: CSARDTGGGTDTQYF; CDR3 DNA: TGCAGTGCTAGAGACACAGGGGGTGGAACAGATACGCAGTATTTT
CDR3 length: 14; J gene: TRBJ1-3; D gene: .; clone size: .; V gene: TRBV20-1; CDR3 protein: CSARDFISGNTIYF; CDR3 DNA: TGCAGTGCTAGAGACTTCATCTCTGGAAACACCATATATTTT
CDR3 length: 14; J gene: TRBJ2-7; D gene: .; clone size: .; V gene: TRBV12-5; CDR3 protein: CASGPSLRPRGQYF; CDR3 DNA: TGTGCTAGTGGTCCGTCCCTCCGACCCCGCGGGCAGTACTTC
CDR3 length: 15; J gene: TRBJ2-1; D gene: TRBD2; clone size: .; V gene: TRBV20-1; CDR3 protein: CSAKGLAGSYNEQFF; CDR3 DNA: TGCAGTGCTAAAGGACTAGCGGGTTCCTACAATGAGCAGTTCTTC
CDR3 length: 15; J gene: TRBJ1-5; D gene: .; clone size: few; V gene: TRBV28; CDR3 protein: CASSQTASGNQPQHF; CDR3 DNA: TGTGCCAGCAGCCAAACAGCCAGCGGCAATCAGCCCCAGCATTTT
CDR3 length: 12; J gene: TRBJ2-7; D gene: .; clone size: few; V gene: TRBV29-1; CDR3 protein: CSGRKGDEEQYF; CDR3 DNA: TGCAGCGGGCGAAAGGGAGATGAAGAGCAGTACTTC
CDR3 length: 12; J gene: TRBJ1-1; D gene: .; clone size: few; V gene: TRBV3-1; CDR3 protein: CASSHVNTEAFF; CDR3 DNA: TGTGCCAGCAGCCACGTGAACACTGAAGCTTTCTTT
CDR3 length: 14; J gene: TRBJ2-7; D gene: .; clone size: few; V gene: TRBV7-2; CDR3 protein: CASSPDRWTYEQYF; CDR3 DNA: TGTGCCAGCAGTCCCGACAGGTGGACCTACGAGCAGTACTTC
CDR3 length: 17; J gene: TRBJ2-1; D gene: TRBD2; clone size: few; V gene: TRBV7-9; CDR3 protein: CASWGLAAPGSYNEQFF; CDR3 DNA: TGTGCCAGCTGGGGACTAGCGGCCCCGGGCTCCTACAATGAGCAGTTCTTC
CDR3 length: 12; J gene: TRBJ2-1; D gene: .; clone size: few; V gene: TRBV5-1; CDR3 protein: CASSLDLNEQFF; CDR3 DNA: TGCGCCAGCAGCTTGGACTTGAATGAGCAGTTCTTC
CDR3 length: 15; J gene: TRBJ2-7; D gene: TRBD2; clone size: .; V gene: TRBV20-1; CDR3 protein: CSAHATSGGAYEQYF; CDR3 DNA: TGCAGTGCTCACGCCACTAGCGGGGGCGCCTACGAGCAGTACTTC
CDR3 length: 12; J gene: TRBJ2-1; D gene: .; clone size: .; V gene: TRBV5-1; CDR3 protein: CASSFSRDEQFF; CDR3 DNA: TGCGCCAGCAGCTTTAGTAGAGATGAGCAGTTCTTC
CDR3 length: 15; J gene: TRBJ1-5; D gene: TRBD1; clone size: few; V gene: TRBV2; CDR3 protein: CASSKGQGGNQPQHF; CDR3 DNA: TGTGCCAGCAGCAAAGGACAGGGAGGGAACCAGCCCCAGCATTTT
CDR3 length: 13; J gene: TRBJ2-2; D gene: .; clone size: few; V gene: TRBV6-1; CDR3 protein: CASRPGNTGELFF; CDR3 DNA: TGTGCCAGCAGGCCAGGGAACACCGGGGAGCTGTTTTTT
CDR3 length: 16; J gene: TRBJ2-5; D gene: TRBD2; clone size: .; V gene: TRBV5-5; CDR3 protein: CASSLIGLAGEETQYF; CDR3 DNA: TGTGCCAGCAGCTTGATAGGTCTAGCGGGGGAAGAGACCCAGTACTTC
CDR3 length: 11; J gene: TRBJ1-1; D gene: .; clone size: .; V gene: TRBV20-1; CDR3 protein: CSARPGAEAFF; CDR3 DNA: TGCAGTGCTAGGCCCGGAGCTGAAGCTTTCTTT
CDR3 length: 18; J gene: TRBJ2-3; D gene: TRBD2; clone size: few; V gene: TRBV6-5; CDR3 protein: CASSYSGIAGGPGDTQYF; CDR3 DNA: TGTGCCAGCAGTTATTCTGGTATAGCGGGGGGGCCGGGAGATACGCAGTATTTT
CDR3 length: 13; J gene: TRBJ2-1; D gene: .; clone size: few; V gene: TRBV5-1; CDR3 protein: CASGGQPYNEQFF; CDR3 DNA: TGCGCCAGCGGAGGACAGCCCTACAATGAGCAGTTCTTC
CDR3 length: 15; J gene: TRBJ2-2; D gene: .; clone size: .; V gene: TRBV12-3/TRBV12-4; CDR3 protein: CASSFGGGYTGELFF; CDR3 DNA: TGTGCCAGCAGTTTTGGGGGGGGCTACACCGGGGAGCTGTTTTTT
CDR3 length: 13; J gene: TRBJ2-3; D gene: .; clone size: few; V gene: TRBV15; CDR3 protein: CATSRAIGDTQYF; CDR3 DNA: TGTGCCACCAGCAGGGCCATTGGAGATACGCAGTATTTT
CDR3 length: 12; J gene: TRBJ1-2; D gene: .; clone size: few; V gene: TRBV29-1; CDR3 protein: CSVDTSSRGYTF; CDR3 DNA: TGCAGCGTTGACACCTCTTCGAGGGGCTACACCTTC
CDR3 length: 15; J gene: TRBJ2-7; D gene: TRBD1; clone size: few; V gene: TRBV5-1; CDR3 protein: CASSLITGGSYEQYF; CDR3 DNA: TGCGCCAGCAGCTTGATTACAGGGGGGTCCTACGAGCAGTACTTC
CDR3 length: 15; J gene: TRBJ2-1; D gene: TRBD2; clone size: few; V gene: TRBV24-1; CDR3 protein: CATSDRRGGNNEQFF; CDR3 DNA: TGTGCCACCAGTGACCGACGGGGGGGGAACAATGAGCAGTTCTTC
CDR3 length: 15; J gene: TRBJ2-1; D gene: .; clone size: .; V gene: TRBV20-1; CDR3 protein: CSADRGLRSYNEQFF; CDR3 DNA: TGCAGTGCTGATCGCGGACTGCGCTCCTACAATGAGCAGTTCTTC
CDR3 length: 15; J gene: TRBJ2-7; D gene: .; clone size: .; V gene: TRBV6-2/TRBV6-3; CDR3 protein: CASSYSGRWSNEQYF; CDR3 DNA: TGTGCCAGCAGTTACTCAGGGCGGTGGTCCAACGAGCAGTACTTC